This TCR beta chain stems from a study of beta chain features in type 1 diabetes. Study-level findings and limits: cDNA-based sequencing might over-represent cells highly expressing TCR. Among patients with Type 1 diabetes, TCRB CDR3s were moderately but significantly shorter in every one of the four CD4+ subsets. Type 1 diabetes patients showed fewer insertions and more deletions at VDJ junctions. PCR may have favored shorter templates equally in patients and controls.

A word on this clone: Its antigen is as yet unknown.

Expressed TCRB transcripts got sequenced, as all isolated RNA was reverse transcribed. TCRdb's copy holds only in-frame clones and misses some; the assay was immunoSEQ multiplex PCR. The sample consists of fewer than 400,000 clones, roughly 9% of them appearing once. The CDR3 extends over 14 amino acids. V trimming: 1 base; J trimming: 7 bases; junction bases outside the gene matches: 7. Germline assignment: CDR1 GTSNPN and CDR2 SVGIG (reference sequence). The chain is built from TRBV30 and TRBJ2-7, with 10 bases that match TRBD1. The receptor comes from a man aged 25 to 40 with type 1 diabetes. The material sequenced was central memory CD4+ T cells from blood. The CDR3 protein is CAWSEGTGAVEQYF. As DNA, the CDR3 is TGTGCCTGGAGTGAAGGGACAGGGGCCGTAGAGCAGTACTTC.